Listed below are T cell receptor beta chains from one sample, sequenced in a study of tumor-infiltrating lymphocytes in primary liver carcinoma. TCRdb processed the multiplex PCR reads anew with MiXCR; each CDR3 protein has one entry. The repertoire holds approximately 80,000 distinct CDR3 sequences, with roughly 69% as singletons. Specimen: tumor-adjacent normal liver tissue. Every receptor here comes from a man in his forties with primary liver carcinoma and hepatitis B virus infection. Each CDR3 is given with its conserved first and last residue. A D gene is named only where the DNA matches it firmly.

d_call	v_call	cdr3_aa
NA	TRBV5-1	CARNPRGTYEQYF
NA	TRBV12-3/TRBV12-4	CASSFPGLEQYF
TRBD1	TRBV6-5	CASRVTGANSSLHF
NA	TRBV19	CALYPTGSTEVFF
TRBD2	TRBV5-1	CASSSRLAGLADTQYF
TRBD2	TRBV5-5	CAGSSKTSGETQYF
NA	TRBV4-1	CTSSPIEGSNQLQHF
TRBD2	TRBV10-3	CAISQGTSDTQYF
NA	TRBV29-1	CSVDSRANVLTF
NA	TRBV11-2	CSSSFLSPSTDTQYF
NA	TRBV11-2	CTSSFEGAGEQYF
NA	TRBV29-1	CSVVGQINQRQHF
TRBD2	TRBV29-1	CSVLPTIAGEYNEQFF
TRBD2	TRBV11-1	CASSLYRSAGGYYDEQFF
NA	TRBV11-2	CVSSLARLALGKKEAQCF
TRBD2	TRBV6-2/TRBV6-3	CANRLAGGTYEQYF
TRBD2	TRBV4-1	CASSQGTSGGAFEFF
NA	TRBV7-9	CASSFDLDVDNEQFF
NA	TRBV10-3	CAISEVGQEQYF
NA	TRBV10-3	CPISAGWRDEVAYKQYF
NA	TRBV28	CASSLLLGLARETYEQYF
NA	TRBV7-8	CASSPAAGTDTQHF
NA	TRBV6-2/TRBV6-3	CTSESGTGHTGELFF
NA	TRBV12-3/TRBV12-4	CATTQESAYNEQFF
NA	TRBV6-2/TRBV6-3	CASSRERWVEQYF
TRBD2	TRBV29-1	CGAEDAGDTGELFF
NA	TRBV30	CAWSTTGGWGYTF
NA	TRBV11-1	CASSSPVLVGETLYF
TRBD1	TRBV30	CAWSARRGRQYF
NA	TRBV14	CASSQGRTIQGGYTF
TRBD1	TRBV11-3	CATLQGVTSYEQYF
NA	TRBV10-3	CAISEPKRHSEAFF
NA	TRBV28	CASQPGAGDSPLHF
NA	TRBV11-2	CASSLVGRAPYNEQFF